This T cell receptor beta chain was sequenced during a study of beta chain features in type 1 diabetes. Study observations and caveats: The similarity of naive, central memory and Treg TCRB repertoires appeared greater among patients than among healthy donors. All four CD4+ subsets from Type 1 diabetes patients carried moderately but significantly shorter TCRB CDR3s. A pattern of fewer insertions and more deletions at VDJ junctions was seen in type 1 diabetes patients.

V lost 4 bases, J lost 3 bases, and 4 bases stayed unmatched. Germline V gene lookup returns CDR1 SGHRS and CDR2 YFSETQ. CDR3 size: 15 residues. This clone was found many times. Its matching antigen is unknown. Investigators reverse transcribed all isolated RNA, so they sequenced expressed TCRB transcripts. Some clones are missing from TCRdb's copy, which holds only in-frame ones; the method was immunoSEQ multiplex PCR. Here the sample spans hundreds of thousands of clones, approximately 12% being singletons. Sorting that relied on CD45RO/CCR7/CD25/CD127/CD95/CD27 yielded CD4+ naive, central memory, regulatory and stem cell-like memory cells.

The TCR originated in a man between 18 and 29 years old in good health. The chain links TRBV5-1 to TRBJ2-6, with 7 positions matching TRBD2. Sequenced sample: naive CD4+ T cells from blood. The CDR3 bases are TGCGCCAGCAGCACGAGGACTAGTGGGGCCAACGTCCTGACTTTC. Translation: CASSTRTSGANVLTF.